These 21 T cell receptor beta chains were all obtained from the same sample, sequenced in a study of vaccination and CD4 T cells after COVID-19 (dated 2022 in TCRdb). What the treatment or condition label conveys for this sample: approximately 9-day PBMC culture with coronavirus spike peptide pools or control peptides (ViraFEST assay). For these receptors, no antigen is known. The library was produced with PCR. The sequencing machine was an Illumina iSeq 100. DNA from cultured CD4+ T cells was subjected to TCR sequencing with the Oncomine TCR Beta short-read assay at the Johns Hopkins FTIC core. The public sequencing data were trimmed at Q25 with fastp and processed into clonotypes with MiXCR by TCRdb, which kept only in-frame beta chains. Every CDR3 protein is listed once, alongside the most common genes and DNA of its rows. Present in this sample are nearly 15,000 distinct CDR3 sequences, just under 80% of which were seen just once. Nearly 10% of the sample belongs to the ten largest clones.

Here the sequenced sample was CD4+ T cells from blood, cultured in vitro, taken after SARS-CoV-2 vaccination. The origin of the receptors is a human donor who received a COVID-19 vaccine.

CDR3 sequence: CASSLGGDNEQFF. The DNA for the CDR3 is TGTGCCAGCAGCTTGGGGGGGGATAATGAGCAGTTCTTC. The chain recombines TRBV5-4 with TRBJ2-1; TRBD2 might be the D (6 bases). V lost 0 bases and J lost 7, with 8 bases in between. The CDR3 spans 13 residues. CDR1 and CDR2 (germline): SGHNT, YYREEE (reference sequence).

This chain connects TRBV2 to TRBJ2-5, with 10 bases identical to TRBD2. Germline-derived CDR1 and CDR2 are SNHLY and FYNNEI. This CDR3 contains 16 residues. After removal of 5 bases from V and 4 bases from J, the junction contained 10 bases not matched to a gene. The CDR3 region has the DNA TGTGCCAGCAGTAACCGTGGCAGCGGGGGGGGAGAGACCCAGTACTTC. Translating gives CASSNRGSGGGETQYF.

This chain joins TRBV20-1 and TRBJ2-4, with 10 bases that match TRBD2. Looked up from germline, CDR1 is DFQATT and CDR2 is SNEGSKA (reference sequence). The V segment lost 2 bases and the J segment 7 bases; nucleotides outside the gene matches: 5. The CDR3 is made up of 14 amino acids. The CDR3 loop is CSARILAGENIQYF. The CDR3 DNA follows: TGCAGTGCTAGAATCCTAGCGGGGGAGAACATTCAGTACTTC.

Details on this clonotype: Germline and junction disagree at one end, which may indicate a read error. CDR3 nucleotide sequence: TGTGTCAGCAGTTTGGGGGCGGGTAGCGGGGAGCTGTTTTTT. It yields the protein CVSSLGAGSGELFF. The rearrangement uses TRBV6-2 or TRBV6-3 and TRBJ2-2, with D possibly matching TRBD1 (6 bases). The CDR3 spans 14 residues. Germline loops: CDR1 MNHEY, CDR2 SVGEGT.

The chain employs TRBV12-5 and TRBJ2-3; D perhaps matches TRBD2 (6 bases). Trimming took 7 bases from V and 5 from J, leaving 13 bases between them. The CDR3 sequence is 13 residues long. Germline V CDR1 and CDR2: LGHNT, FRNRAP. CDR3 in DNA: TGTGCTAGTGCTCGGGAGTTGGGAGATACGCAGTATTTT. Translation: CASARELGDTQYF.

This chain connects TRBV30 to TRBJ2-2, with D perhaps matching TRBD2 (6 bases). Trimming stripped 3 bases from V and 4 bases from J, with 12 bases between. Germline assignment: CDR1 GTSNPN and CDR2 SVGIG (reference sequence). The CDR3 sequence is 14 residues long. CDR3 in amino acids: CAWRRWGGTGELFF. The CDR3, as DNA: TGTGCCTGGAGGCGATGGGGAGGCACCGGGGAGCTGTTTTTT.

The CDR3 nucleotides are TGTGCCAGCAGTTACTCCTTTGGAGCGGGGCTATACAATGAGCAGTTCTTC. Protein product: CASSYSFGAGLYNEQFF. The V gene is TRBV6-5, the J gene TRBJ2-1; TRBD2 agrees at 7 bases. Germline assignment: CDR1 MNHEY and CDR2 SVGAGI. The CDR3 has 17 amino acids. The J segment lost 4 bases and the V segment lost 0 bases, leaving 9 bases of the junction unmatched.

This chain links TRBV6-2 or TRBV6-3 with TRBJ1-2, with D perhaps matching TRBD1 (6 bases). Germline V gene lookup returns CDR1 MNHEY and CDR2 SVGEGT. This CDR3 contains 13 residues. V was clipped by 9 bases and J by 2 bases, with 13 bases between them. The chain's CDR3 is CASQYRENYGYTF. The CDR3 nucleotides read TGTGCCAGTCAATACAGGGAAAACTATGGCTACACCTTC.

This clonotype occurred once. The V and J genes are TRBV10-1 and TRBJ1-2; 7 bases fit TRBD1. Germline V lookup: CDR1 WNHNN, CDR2 SYGVQD (reference sequence). Germline trimming cut 3 bases from V and 5 bases from J; bases unmatched to any gene: 6. The CDR3 is 14 amino acids. The CDR3 loop reads CASSDPTGNYGYTF. In nucleotides, the CDR3 is TGCGCCAGCAGTGACCCGACAGGGAATTATGGCTACACCTTC.

The chain joins TRBV7-2 to TRBJ2-1; D remains unclear. Per the germline V gene, CDR1 is SGHTA and CDR2 is FQGNSA. CDR3 length: 15 amino acids. V dropped 2 bases and J dropped 6 bases, with 14 bases sitting between them. CDR3 amino acids: CASSLRSGSVNEQFF. The CDR3 bases are TGTGCCAGCAGCTTAAGATCGGGCTCTGTCAATGAGCAGTTCTTC.

The rearrangement joins TRBV11-3 to TRBJ1-6, with 7 bases lining up with TRBD1. This CDR3 comprises 16 residues. CDR1 and CDR2 (germline): SGHNT, YENEEA. Trimming removed 1 base from V and 6 bases from J; junction bases left unmatched: 6. The CDR3 DNA reads as TGTGCCAGCAGCTTAGGGACCGAGGGGGCTAATTCACCCCTCCACTTT. Translation: CASSLGTEGANSPLHF.

The chain employs TRBV5-1 and TRBJ1-6; 7 positions agree with TRBD1. Germline lookup yields CDR1 SGHRS and CDR2 YFSETQ. V dropped 0 bases and J dropped 5; count of bases not matched to a gene: 5. The CDR3 covers 16 residues. The CDR3 DNA reads TGCGCCAGCAGCTTGGGAGTGGGACAGAATAATTCACCCCTCCACTTT. Translating gives CASSLGVGQNNSPLHF.

The J gene is TRBJ1-4, the V gene TRBV20-1; D is unclear. Per germline, CDR1 DFQATT and CDR2 SNEGSKA (reference sequence). Trimming stripped 0 bases from V and 8 bases from J, with 25 bases between. This CDR3 contains 18 residues. CDR3 coding DNA: TGCAGTGCTAGAGATCGAGCCAGATACGTCCCCACGGGCGAAAAACTGTTTTTT. It specifies CSARDRARYVPTGEKLFF.

J is TRBJ1-1 and V is TRBV12-3 or TRBV12-4; the D gene is possibly TRBD1 (6 bases). V dropped 7 bases and J dropped 1 base, with 13 bases sitting between them. There are 14 residues in the CDR3. The chain's CDR3 is CASTPTGANTEAFF. The CDR3 coding sequence is TGTGCCAGCACCCCTACGGGGGCGAACACTGAAGCTTTCTTT.

In this sample, this clonotype turned up a few times. V is TRBV6-1 and J is TRBJ1-1; no definite D call. Germline loops: CDR1 MNHNS, CDR2 SASEGT. The CDR3 sequence is 14 residues long. The germline V and J ends were trimmed by 6 bases and 0 bases, with 11 bases remaining between them. CDR3 bases: TGTGCCAGCAGGTCTTTTGGCATGAACACTGAAGCTTTCTTT. It encodes CASRSFGMNTEAFF.

As to this clonotype: The junction does not match germline at one end; this may be a read error. The chain couples TRBV15 to TRBJ1-1; possible D gene TRBD1, 5 bases. Per the germline V gene, CDR1 is LNHNV and CDR2 is YYDKDF (reference sequence). This CDR3 has 14 residues. DNA for the CDR3: TGTGCCACCAGCAGAGATCTGTGGACAACGCCTCCTCTCTTT. It codes for CATSRDLWTTPPLF.

J is TRBJ2-2 and V is TRBV25-1; 10 nucleotides agree with TRBD1. The CDR3 extends over 17 amino acids. The V gene's germline CDR1 is MGHDK and CDR2 SYGVNS. With 3 bases clipped from V and 5 bases from J, the junction kept 9 bases outside the gene matches. The CDR3 loop reads CASSDPGQGVVTGELFF. CDR3 nucleotide sequence: TGTGCCAGCAGTGACCCCGGACAGGGGGTCGTGACCGGGGAGCTGTTTTTT.

This clonotype occurred a few times. The chain carries TRBV2 and TRBJ2-7; D unresolved. CDR3 size: 14 residues. V shed 6 bases and J shed 0 bases, with 12 bases lying between them. Germline CDR1 is SNHLY and CDR2 is FYNNEI. The CDR3 coding sequence is TGTGCCAGCAGGGGGATACGAAGCTCCTACGAGCAGTACTTC. It yields the protein CASRGIRSSYEQYF. The full variable domain, with the rest looked up from reference TRBV2 and TRBJ2-7, is EPEVTQTPSHQVTQMGQEVILRCVPISNHLYFYWYRQILGQKVEFLVSFYNNEISEKSEIFDDQFSVERPDGSNFTLKIRSTKLEDSAMYFCASRGIRSSYEQYFGPGTRLTVT.

The V gene is TRBV7-2, the J gene TRBJ1-5; D uncertain. The CDR3 loop spans 14 amino acids. The germline gives CDR1 SGHTA, CDR2 FQGNSA. Trimming took off 3 bases at V and 7 bases at J, with 13 bases between the two ends. CDR3 sequence reads: CASSLKAPRQPQHF. In nucleotides, the CDR3 is TGTGCCAGCAGCTTGAAAGCACCTAGGCAGCCCCAGCATTTT.

The chain links TRBV19 to TRBJ1-2; 11 bases match TRBD1. CDR1 and CDR2 from the germline V gene are LNHDA and SQIVND (reference sequence). CDR3 length: 15 amino acids. The V segment lost 4 bases and the J segment 4 bases; nucleotides outside the gene matches: 5. CDR3 in amino acids: CASSTRTGGSYGYTF. CDR3 DNA sequence: TGTGCCAGTAGTACCAGGACAGGGGGCAGCTATGGCTACACCTTC.

CDR3 protein: CASTVNRVLGNQPQHF. The CDR3 region has the DNA TGTGCCAGTACGGTGAACAGGGTGTTAGGCAATCAGCCCCAGCATTTT. The chain is built from TRBV19 and TRBJ1-5, with D perhaps TRBD1 (6 bases). The germline CDR1 and CDR2 sequences are LNHDA and SQIVND (reference sequence). The V end was cut by 7 bases, the J end by 2 bases, with 18 bases between. This CDR3 has 16 residues.